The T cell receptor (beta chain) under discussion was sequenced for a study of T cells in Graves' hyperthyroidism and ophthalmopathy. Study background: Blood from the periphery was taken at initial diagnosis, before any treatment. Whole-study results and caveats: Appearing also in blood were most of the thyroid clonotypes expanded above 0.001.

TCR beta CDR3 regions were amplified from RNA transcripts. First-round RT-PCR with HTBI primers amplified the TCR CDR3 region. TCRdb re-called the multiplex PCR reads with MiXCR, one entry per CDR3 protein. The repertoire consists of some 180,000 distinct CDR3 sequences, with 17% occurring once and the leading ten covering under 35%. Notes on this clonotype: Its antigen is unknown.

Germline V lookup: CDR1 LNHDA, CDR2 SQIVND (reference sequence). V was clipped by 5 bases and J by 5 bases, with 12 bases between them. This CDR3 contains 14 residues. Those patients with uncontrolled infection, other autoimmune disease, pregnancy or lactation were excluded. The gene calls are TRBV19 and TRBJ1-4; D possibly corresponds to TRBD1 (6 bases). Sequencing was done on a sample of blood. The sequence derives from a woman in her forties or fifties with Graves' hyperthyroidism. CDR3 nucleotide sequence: TGTGCCAGTAGTCTGGGGGCAGCGAATGAAAAACTGTTTTTT. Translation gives CASSLGAANEKLFF.